These 27 T cell receptor beta chains came from one sample sequenced in a study of cytomegalovirus exposure and HLA in healthy donors. PCR used 60 Vbeta primers and 13 Jbeta primers. Using immunoSEQ multiplex PCR, the repertoire was profiled, and TCRdb retains in-frame clones only, with some absent. Seen here are fewer than 180,000 clones, more than 65% observed once, and the top ten hold approximately 6%. Sample: PBMCs. The source is a man in his fifties or sixties in good health and CMV-seropositive.

The chain has TRBV5-1 and TRBJ2-7; D possibly corresponds to TRBD2 (6 bases). There are 15 residues in the CDR3. The ends were cut back, 0 bases at V and 5 bases at J, with 15 bases in the middle. Germline assignment: CDR1 SGHRS and CDR2 YFSETQ. CDR3: CASSLVASAIHEQYF. CDR3 DNA sequence: TGCGCCAGCAGCTTGGTGGCTAGCGCCATCCACGAGCAGTACTTC. The full variable domain, its missing parts supplied by reference TRBV5-1 and TRBJ2-7, is KAGVTQTPRYLIKTRGQQVTLSCSPISGHRSVSWYQQTPGQGLQFLFEYFSETQRNKGNFPGRFSGRQFSNSRSEMNVSTLELGDSALYLCASSLVASAIHEQYFGPGTRLTVT.

J is TRBJ2-7 and V is TRBV27; TRBD1 might be the D (6 bases). The CDR3 is 14 residues long. CDR1 and CDR2 (germline): MNHEY, SMNVEV (reference sequence). Trimming pared 4 bases from V and 2 bases from J, leaving 12 bases between. CDR3 sequence (DNA): TGTGCCAGCAGTTACGGGGACAAGACCTACGAGCAGTACTTC. It translates to CASSYGDKTYEQYF.

The chain is built from TRBV7-9 and TRBJ2-5; 7 bases agree with TRBD2. The CDR3 is made up of 14 amino acids. J was trimmed by 5 bases and V by 5 bases; bases with no gene match: 8. Germline assignment: CDR1 SEHNR and CDR2 FQNEAQ (reference sequence). The DNA of the CDR3 is TGTGCCAGCAGCCCCGCGGGGCGGGGGGAGACCCAGTACTTC. It specifies CASSPAGRGETQYF.

This clone was seen a handful of times. The V and J genes are TRBV5-4 and TRBJ2-5, with 7 bases aligning to TRBD2. V lost 5 bases, J lost 1 base, and 5 bases stayed unmatched. This CDR3 spans 14 amino acids. The germline gives CDR1 SGHNT, CDR2 YYREEE (reference sequence). CDR3 in DNA: TGTGCCAGCAGGGCGGGGACTACCCAAGAGACCCAGTACTTC. Translated: CASRAGTTQETQYF.

This CDR3 reads CASSVGAGSYNEQFF. CDR3 sequence (DNA): TGTGCCAGCAGCGTAGGTGCGGGCTCCTACAATGAGCAGTTCTTC. V and J are TRBV9 and TRBJ2-1; D is perhaps TRBD2 (5 bases). The CDR3 is made up of 15 amino acids. Deletions cut 0 bases from V and 0 bases from J, with 7 bases between. Germline loops: CDR1 SGDLS, CDR2 YYNGEE.

The chain carries TRBV4-2 and TRBJ2-1; 7 nucleotides align to TRBD2. The CDR3 consists of 16 residues. Germline V gene data show CDR1 as LGHNA and CDR2 as YNFKEQ. J gave up 0 bases and V 0 bases, and 2 bases lay outside the gene matches. The CDR3 loop reads CASSQDRTSSYNEQFF. CDR3 sequence (DNA): TGTGCCAGCAGCCAAGACAGGACTAGCTCCTACAATGAGCAGTTCTTC.

This clone was counted a few times. The V gene is TRBV11-3, the J gene TRBJ2-5; 12 nucleotides line up with TRBD2. V lost 4 bases to trimming and J lost 4 bases; unmatched junction nucleotides: 4. Germline CDR1 SGHNT, CDR2 YENEEA. This CDR3 is 15 amino acids long. DNA for the CDR3: TGTGCCAGCAGCTCGAGACTAGCGGGAGCAGAGACCCAGTACTTC. Its protein product is CASSSRLAGAETQYF.

The chain uses TRBV11-2 and TRBJ2-5; TRBD2 might be the D (6 bases). The V gene's germline CDR1 is SGHAT and CDR2 FQNNGV. V lost 4 bases and J lost 2, with 8 bases in between. The CDR3 sequence is 13 residues long. The CDR3: CASSWGVQETQYF. The CDR3 nucleotides are TGTGCCAGCAGCTGGGGGGTACAAGAGACCCAGTACTTC.

The rearrangement joins TRBV19 to TRBJ1-5; possible D gene TRBD1, 5 bases. This CDR3 is 15 amino acids long. The V end lost 4 bases, the J end lost 3 bases, and 13 bases lay between the germline ends. Germline V gives CDR1 LNHDA, CDR2 SQIVND (reference sequence). The chain's CDR3 is CASSKAPGNNQPQHF. DNA of the CDR3: TGTGCCAGTAGTAAAGCCCCAGGGAACAATCAGCCCCAGCATTTT.

A few counts support this clone. The chain is built from TRBV6-1 and TRBJ2-1; TRBD1 aligns across 8 bases. The CDR3 spans 17 residues. The ends lost 2 bases at V and 6 bases at J; junction bases unmatched: 12. Germline loops: CDR1 MNHNS, CDR2 SASEGT. CDR3 residues: CASSEWFEDRGGNEQFF. In DNA form, the CDR3 reads TGTGCCAGCAGTGAATGGTTTGAAGACAGGGGAGGCAATGAGCAGTTCTTC.

As regards this clone: A read error may produce the germline difference seen at one junction end. The chain combines TRBV7-7 with TRBJ2-1, with 9 bases aligning to TRBD2. The CDR3 contains 14 residues. CDR1 and CDR2 from the germline V gene are SSHAT and FNYEAQ (reference sequence). The DNA of the CDR3 is TGTGCTAGCAGCTTAGATGCGGGAGGGAATAAGCAGTTCTTC. Amino acid sequence: CASSLDAGGNKQFF.

This clone was seen a single time. At one of its ends the junction is not consistent with the germline gene, which may arise from a read error. V usage is TRBV6-1 and J usage is TRBJ2-7; maybe TRBD1 (6 bases). The CDR3 spans 13 residues. Germline V gene lookup returns CDR1 MNHNS and CDR2 SASEGT. DNA of the CDR3: TGTGCCAGCAGTGAAGAGTCGACAGGCCGGCACTTCTTC. Residues: CASSEESTGRHFF.

This clone was recorded once. V is TRBV11-3 and J is TRBJ2-1; 7 bases map to TRBD1. CDR3 length equals 16 residues. V was pared by 5 bases and J by 9 bases, with 16 bases of the junction left unmatched. The germline V gene encodes CDR1 SGHNT and CDR2 YENEEA. The CDR3 nucleotides are TGTGCCAGCAGCCTAACCCCCGACAGGGAATCCTCTGAGCAGTTCTTC. Its translation is CASSLTPDRESSEQFF.

This rearrangement joins TRBV5-4 to TRBJ1-2; 9 bases align to TRBD1. The CDR3 is made up of 15 amino acids. From germline, CDR1 is SGHNT and CDR2 YYREEE (reference sequence). Trimming removed 4 bases from V and 6 bases from J; junction bases left unmatched: 10. For the CDR3, the DNA is TGTGCCAGCAGCGGAGGGACAGGGATTCAGGATGGCTACACCTTC. It specifies CASSGGTGIQDGYTF. Full variable domain (remainder filled in from reference TRBV5-4 and TRBJ1-2): ETGVTQSPTHLIKTRGQQVTLRCSSQSGHNTVSWYQQALGQGPQFIFQYYREEENGRGNFPPRFSGLQFPNYSSELNVNALELDDSALYLCASSGGTGIQDGYTFGSGTRLTVV.

V gene TRBV5-1 combines with J gene TRBJ2-2; D not resolved. V was cut by 0 bases and J by 1 base, with 10 bases left in between. The CDR3 is 16 residues long. Germline values: CDR1 SGHRS, CDR2 YFSETQ. CDR3: CASSLEIGENTGELFF. CDR3 in DNA: TGCGCCAGCAGCTTGGAAATCGGAGAGAACACCGGGGAGCTGTTTTTT.

The chain links TRBV2 to TRBJ1-2; TRBD1 agrees at 9 bases. Germline loops: CDR1 SNHLY, CDR2 FYNNEI. The ends lost 4 bases at V and 4 bases at J; junction bases unmatched: 4. This CDR3 has 14 amino acids. DNA for the CDR3: TGTGCCAGCAGTGCAGACAGGGGGGGCTATGGCTACACCTTC. Its translation is CASSADRGGYGYTF.

This chain joins TRBV19 and TRBJ2-7; 8 nucleotides match TRBD2. The CDR3 contains 15 residues. Germline CDR1 LNHDA, CDR2 SQIVND (reference sequence). J gave up 4 bases and V 6 bases, and 11 bases lay outside the gene matches. The CDR3 loop reads CASSGRAGELYEQYF. CDR3 in DNA: TGTGCCAGTAGCGGGAGGGCAGGCGAACTATACGAGCAGTACTTC.

The chain has TRBV6-1 and TRBJ1-2; no clear D. V dropped 1 base and J dropped 4 bases, with 4 bases sitting between them. CDR1 is MNHNS and CDR2 is SASEGT in the germline V gene. This CDR3 comprises 12 residues. This CDR3 reads CASSEVSYGYTF. The CDR3 DNA is TGTGCCAGCAGTGAAGTGAGCTATGGCTACACCTTC.

This clone was seen a single time. DNA of the CDR3: TGTGCCAGCAGCTTGGGACAGGGTCCTGGAAACACCATATATTTT. The encoded protein is CASSLGQGPGNTIYF. This rearrangement joins TRBV5-4 to TRBJ1-3, with TRBD1 matching over 7 bases. V lost 0 bases to trimming and J lost 2 bases; unmatched junction nucleotides: 2. The CDR3 loop spans 15 amino acids. CDR1 is SGHNT, CDR2 YYREEE, per germline (reference sequence).

The rearrangement links TRBV7-2 to TRBJ2-5; D possibly corresponds to TRBD1 (6 bases). Matching the DNA end better, TRBJ2-7 makes the J call doubtful. Germline assignment: CDR1 SGHTA and CDR2 FQGNSA. The CDR3 has 17 amino acids. For the CDR3, the DNA is TGTGCCAGCAGCTTAGTCCCCGCAGACAGGTGGCCCTACGAGCAGTACTTC. This codes for CASSLVPADRWPYEQYF.

V is TRBV11-2 and J is TRBJ2-7; TRBD1 is a possible D gene (5 bases). The V and J ends lost 1 base and 7 bases respectively, with 14 bases between them. This CDR3 region has 14 residues. Germline CDR1 and CDR2: SGHAT and FQNNGV. The chain's CDR3 is CASSLGSGPGEQYF. CDR3 nucleotides: TGTGCCAGCAGCTTAGGTTCCGGGCCAGGGGAGCAGTACTTC.

The CDR3 loop is CASSSLAGANNEQFF. Written as DNA, the CDR3 is TGTGCCAGCTCATCACTAGCGGGAGCCAACAATGAGCAGTTCTTC. This rearrangement joins TRBV18 to TRBJ2-1, with 11 bases identical to TRBD2. The CDR3 is 15 residues long. Trimming at V came to 5 bases and at J to 5 bases, leaving 5 bases not matched to a gene. Germline V gene lookup returns CDR1 KGHSH and CDR2 LQKENI. Using reference TRBV18 and TRBJ2-1 for the parts outside the CDR3, the full variable domain is NAGVMQNPRHLVRRRGQEARLRCSPMKGHSHVYWYRQLPEEGLKFMVYLQKENIIDESGMPKERFSAEFPKEGPSILRIQQVVRGDSAAYFCASSSLAGANNEQFFGPGTRLTVL.

Concerning this clone: Other DNA sequences within the sample encode an identical CDR3. The chain uses TRBV27 and TRBJ1-5; D is uncertain. This CDR3 region has 15 residues. Germline V CDR1 and CDR2: MNHEY, SMNVEV (reference sequence). The V end lost 4 bases, the J end lost 0 bases, and 10 bases lay between the germline ends. In DNA form, the CDR3 reads TGTGCCAGCAGTTCCTCGACTTATAGCAATCAGCCCCAGCATTTT. This sequence encodes CASSSSTYSNQPQHF.

In its sample, this clone was seen once. The gene calls are TRBV28 and TRBJ2-3; 7 nucleotides agree with TRBD1. Germline assignment: CDR1 MDHEN and CDR2 SYDVKM. After removal of 5 bases from V and 5 bases from J, the junction contained 10 bases not matched to a gene. The length of the CDR3 is 15 residues. DNA of the CDR3: TGTGCCAGCAGTAACACAAAGACAGGGTTAGATACGCAGTATTTT. Protein product: CASSNTKTGLDTQYF.

J is TRBJ2-3 and V is TRBV11-1; unclear D gene. The CDR3 covers 15 residues. The germline CDR1 and CDR2 sequences are SGHAT and FQDESV (reference sequence). Deletions cut 0 bases from V and 0 bases from J, with 7 bases between. In DNA form, the CDR3 reads TGTGCCAGCAGCTTAGCTCCACAGAGCACAGATACGCAGTATTTT. Translation: CASSLAPQSTDTQYF. Drawing the rest from reference TRBV11-1 and TRBJ2-3, the complete variable domain is EAEVAQSPRYKITEKSQAVAFWCDPISGHATLYWYRQILGQGPELLVQFQDESVVDDSQLPKDRFSAERLKGVDSTLKIQPAELGDSAMYLCASSLAPQSTDTQYFGPGTRLTVL.

V usage is TRBV6-6 and J usage is TRBJ1-5, with TRBD1 as a possible D gene (5 bases). Deletions cut 2 bases from V and 2 bases from J, with 10 bases between. Germline V gene lookup returns CDR1 MNHNY and CDR2 SVGAGI (reference sequence). CDR3 length equals 15 residues. The CDR3 DNA is TGTGCCAGCAGTTACAAGGCGGGGGGCAATCAGCCCCAGCATTTT. Translating gives CASSYKAGGNQPQHF.

V and J are TRBV5-1 and TRBJ2-5; D unclear. Germline CDR1 SGHRS, CDR2 YFSETQ. The ends were cut back, 4 bases at V and 9 bases at J, with 16 bases in the middle. The CDR3 contains 13 residues. The CDR3, as DNA: TGCGCCAGCAGCCCCGGAACTAACCCGCCCCAGTACTTC. Its translation is CASSPGTNPPQYF.